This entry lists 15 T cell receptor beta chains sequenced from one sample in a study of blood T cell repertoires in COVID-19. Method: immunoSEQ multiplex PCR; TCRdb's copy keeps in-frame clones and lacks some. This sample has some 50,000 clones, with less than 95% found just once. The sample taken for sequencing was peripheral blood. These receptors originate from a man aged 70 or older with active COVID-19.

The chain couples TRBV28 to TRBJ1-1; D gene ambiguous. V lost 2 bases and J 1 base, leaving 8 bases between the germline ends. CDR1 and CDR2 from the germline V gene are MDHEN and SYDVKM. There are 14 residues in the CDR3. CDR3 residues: CASSLIVKNTEAFF. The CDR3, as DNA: TGTGCCAGCAGTTTAATAGTGAAGAACACTGAAGCTTTCTTT.

Written as DNA, the CDR3 is TGTGCCAACCGAAAACAGGGTCTTTATAGCAATCAGCCCCAGCATTTT. The encoded protein is CANRKQGLYSNQPQHF. The chain combines TRBV2 with TRBJ1-5, with D perhaps matching TRBD1 (6 bases). The germline gives CDR1 SNHLY, CDR2 FYNNEI. This CDR3 comprises 16 residues. V shed 10 bases and J shed 0 bases, with 19 bases lying between them.

The CDR3 DNA follows: TGTGCCAGCAGCCTATACACAGGGCGGAATTCACCCCTCCACTTT. It specifies CASSLYTGRNSPLHF. The chain is built from TRBV7-6 and TRBJ1-6; D perhaps matches TRBD1 (6 bases). Looked up from germline, CDR1 is SGHVS and CDR2 is FNYEAQ. V dropped 5 bases and J dropped 7 bases, with 15 bases sitting between them. The CDR3 extends over 15 amino acids.

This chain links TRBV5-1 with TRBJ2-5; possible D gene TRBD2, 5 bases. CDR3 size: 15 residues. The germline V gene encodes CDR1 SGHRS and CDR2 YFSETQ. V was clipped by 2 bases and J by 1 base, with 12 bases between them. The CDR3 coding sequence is TGCGCCAGCAGCTTATCGGGGAATCCCCAAGAGACCCAGTACTTC. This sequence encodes CASSLSGNPQETQYF.

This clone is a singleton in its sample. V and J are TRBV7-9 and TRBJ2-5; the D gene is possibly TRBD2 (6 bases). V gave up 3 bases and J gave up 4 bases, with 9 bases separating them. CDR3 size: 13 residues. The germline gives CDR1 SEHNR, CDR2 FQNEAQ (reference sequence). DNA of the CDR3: TGTGCCAGCAGCTTTGGGGGGAGAGAGACCCAGTACTTC. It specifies CASSFGGRETQYF. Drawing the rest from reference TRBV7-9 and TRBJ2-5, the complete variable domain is DTGVSQNPRHKITKRGQNVTFRCDPISEHNRLYWYRQTLGQGPEFLTYFQNEAQLEKSRLLSDRFSAERPKGSFSTLEIQRTEQGDSAMYLCASSFGGRETQYFGPGTRLLVL.

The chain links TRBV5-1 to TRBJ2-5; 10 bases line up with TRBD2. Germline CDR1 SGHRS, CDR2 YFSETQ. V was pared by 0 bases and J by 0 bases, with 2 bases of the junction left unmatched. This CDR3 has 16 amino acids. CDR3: CASSLVLAGDQETQYF. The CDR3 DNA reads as TGCGCCAGCAGCTTGGTGCTAGCGGGGGACCAAGAGACCCAGTACTTC.

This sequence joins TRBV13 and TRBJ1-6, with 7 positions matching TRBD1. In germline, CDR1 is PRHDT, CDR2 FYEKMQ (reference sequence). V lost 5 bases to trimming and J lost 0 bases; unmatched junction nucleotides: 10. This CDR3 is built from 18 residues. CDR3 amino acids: CASSPQGTVRSYNSPLHF. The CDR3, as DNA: TGTGCCAGCAGCCCCCAAGGGACAGTTCGCTCCTATAATTCACCCCTCCACTTT.

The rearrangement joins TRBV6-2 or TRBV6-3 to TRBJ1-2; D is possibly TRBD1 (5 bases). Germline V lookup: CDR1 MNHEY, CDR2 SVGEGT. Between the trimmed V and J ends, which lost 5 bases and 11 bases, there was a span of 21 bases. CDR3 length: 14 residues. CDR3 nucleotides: TGTGCCAGCAGTCCAGGGCCCGTTGCGATGGAATACACCTTC. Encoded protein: CASSPGPVAMEYTF.

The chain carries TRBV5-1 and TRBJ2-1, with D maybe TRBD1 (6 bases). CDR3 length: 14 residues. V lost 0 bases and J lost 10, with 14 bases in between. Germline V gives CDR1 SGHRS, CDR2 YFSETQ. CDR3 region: CASSLAHEGQEQFF. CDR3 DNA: TGCGCCAGCAGCTTGGCCCACGAAGGACAGGAGCAGTTCTTC. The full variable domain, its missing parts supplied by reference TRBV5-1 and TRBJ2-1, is KAGVTQTPRYLIKTRGQQVTLSCSPISGHRSVSWYQQTPGQGLQFLFEYFSETQRNKGNFPGRFSGRQFSNSRSEMNVSTLELGDSALYLCASSLAHEGQEQFFGPGTRLTVL.

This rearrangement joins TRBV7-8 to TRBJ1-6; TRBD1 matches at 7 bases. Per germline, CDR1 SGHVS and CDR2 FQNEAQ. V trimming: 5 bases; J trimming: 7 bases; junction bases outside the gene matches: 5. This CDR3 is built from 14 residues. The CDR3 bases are TGTGCCAGCAGCCGAGGGGGCAGGAATTCACCCCTCCACTTT. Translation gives CASSRGGRNSPLHF.

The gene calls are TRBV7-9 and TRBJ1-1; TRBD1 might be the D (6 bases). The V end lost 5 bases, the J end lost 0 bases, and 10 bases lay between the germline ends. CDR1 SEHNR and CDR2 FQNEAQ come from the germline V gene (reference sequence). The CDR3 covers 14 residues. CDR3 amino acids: CASSPGQLNTEAFF. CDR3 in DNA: TGTGCCAGCAGCCCCGGACAGCTGAACACTGAAGCTTTCTTT.

DNA for the CDR3: TGTGCCAGCAGTCGCGAGGGTTATAATTCACCCCTCCACTTT. This sequence encodes CASSREGYNSPLHF. The V call is TRBV5-5, the J call TRBJ1-6; no clear D. Looked up from germline, CDR1 is SGHKS and CDR2 is YYEKEE (reference sequence). V lost 5 bases, J lost 4 bases, and 10 bases lay in between. The length of the CDR3 is 14 residues.

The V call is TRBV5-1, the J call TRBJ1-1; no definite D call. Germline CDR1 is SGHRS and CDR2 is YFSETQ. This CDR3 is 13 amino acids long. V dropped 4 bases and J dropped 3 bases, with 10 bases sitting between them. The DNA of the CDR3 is TGCGCCAGCAGCCGCGGGTGGGACACTGAAGCTTTCTTT. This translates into CASSRGWDTEAFF.

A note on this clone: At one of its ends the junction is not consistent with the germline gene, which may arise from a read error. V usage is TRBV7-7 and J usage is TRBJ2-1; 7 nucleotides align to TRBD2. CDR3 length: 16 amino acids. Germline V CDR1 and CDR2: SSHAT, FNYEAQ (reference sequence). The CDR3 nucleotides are TGTGCTAGCAGCTTAGCTTTTGCGGGAGCCTACAATGAGCAGTTCTTC. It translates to CASSLAFAGAYNEQFF.

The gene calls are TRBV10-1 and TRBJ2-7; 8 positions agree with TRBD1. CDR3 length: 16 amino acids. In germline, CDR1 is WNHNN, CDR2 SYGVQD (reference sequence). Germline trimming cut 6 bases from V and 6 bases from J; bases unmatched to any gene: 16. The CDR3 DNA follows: TGCGCCAGCAGCGATCACAGGGGGAGAAGGCTTGGCGAGCAGTACTTC. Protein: CASSDHRGRRLGEQYF.